The 15 T cell receptor beta chains below all came from one sample that was sequenced in a study of cytomegalovirus exposure and HLA in healthy donors. Use of 60 Vbeta and 13 Jbeta primers characterized the PCR. The assay was immunoSEQ multiplex PCR, and TCRdb's table has in-frame clones only and misses some. The sample consists of roughly 140,000 clones, more than 75% of them appearing once. Source material: PBMCs. These TCRs come from a human donor in good health.

The CDR3, as DNA: TGTGCCAGCAGCCGAGCGGGAGGGCCGGGCGAGCAGTACTTC. It encodes CASSRAGGPGEQYF. This chain joins TRBV7-9 and TRBJ2-7, with 10 bases that match TRBD2. Trimming took 5 bases from V and 6 from J; bases not matched to a gene: 7. The CDR3 extends over 14 amino acids. Germline V gene sequence: CDR1 SEHNR, CDR2 FQNEAQ (reference sequence).

This clone appeared a few times. The chain has TRBV12-2 and TRBJ2-7; TRBD2, the D gene given by the table, was not confirmed from the DNA. TRBV12-2 is listed as a pseudogene. The CDR3 has 16 residues. CDR3 loop: CASRLGPAGHSYEQYF. The CDR3 nucleotides are TGTGCAAGTCGCTTAGGTCCAGCGGGTCATTCCTACGAGCAGTACTTC.

This chain connects TRBV19 to TRBJ1-1; no reliable D call. V dropped 1 base and J dropped 7 bases, with 16 bases sitting between them. Per germline, CDR1 LNHDA and CDR2 SQIVND (reference sequence). This CDR3 spans 15 amino acids. This CDR3 reads CASSIVTVAEFEAFF. CDR3 DNA: TGTGCCAGTAGTATAGTTACAGTGGCAGAATTTGAAGCTTTCTTT.

The rearrangement joins TRBV4-2 to TRBJ2-5; weak D call: TRBD2 (6 bases). Looked up from germline, CDR1 is LGHNA and CDR2 is YNFKEQ. V gave up 1 base and J gave up 5 bases, with 17 bases separating them. This CDR3 contains 16 residues. The CDR3 region has the DNA TGTGCCAGCAGCCAAGCTCTCGGTCCTGGGGGGGAGACCCAGTACTTC. Its translation: CASSQALGPGGETQYF.

The chain uses TRBV29-1 and TRBJ2-5, with 10 bases identical to TRBD2. Matching the DNA end better, TRBJ2-7 makes the J call doubtful. The CDR3 covers 14 residues. Germline V gives CDR1 SQVTM, CDR2 ANQGSEA. The CDR3 nucleotides are TGCAGCGCTGCCACTAGCGGGGCCTCCTACGAGCAGTACTTC. It specifies CSAATSGASYEQYF.

The chain joins TRBV10-3 to TRBJ2-7; 9 bases are shared with TRBD2. The length of the CDR3 is 14 residues. Germline V gives CDR1 ENHRY, CDR2 SYGVKD. V shed 7 bases, J shed 2 bases, and the junction held 6 bases outside the gene matches. The CDR3 sequence: CAIMAAGGTYEQYF. CDR3 nucleotide sequence: TGTGCCATCATGGCGGCGGGGGGGACCTACGAGCAGTACTTC.

This chain uses TRBV11-2 with TRBJ2-7; maybe TRBD2 (6 bases). CDR1 is SGHAT, CDR2 FQNNGV, per germline. Trimming pared 1 base from V and 9 bases from J, leaving 16 bases between. This CDR3 comprises 14 residues. Here the CDR3 reads CASSLGGDLRGQYF. CDR3 coding DNA: TGTGCCAGCAGCTTAGGGGGGGACCTACGAGGGCAGTACTTC.

The V and J genes are TRBV28 and TRBJ2-3, with 7 bases fitting TRBD2. CDR1 is MDHEN, CDR2 SYDVKM, per germline. The CDR3 covers 17 residues. V trimming: 3 bases; J trimming: 0 bases; junction bases outside the gene matches: 9. CDR3 DNA sequence: TGTGCCAGCAGTTTCGCCTCTAGCGGACCTAGCACAGATACGCAGTATTTT. Its translation: CASSFASSGPSTDTQYF.

The chain joins TRBV6-1 to TRBJ1-5; D possibly corresponds to TRBD1 (5 bases). Germline assignment: CDR1 MNHNS and CDR2 SASEGT. V was pared by 4 bases and J by 4 bases, with 14 bases between. This CDR3 spans 15 amino acids. CDR3 nucleotide sequence: TGTGCCAGCAGTGTTTACCACGGGGGAAATCAGCCCCAGCATTTT. The encoded protein is CASSVYHGGNQPQHF.

The chain uses TRBV27 and TRBJ1-5, with a tentative D call TRBD1 (5 bases). This CDR3 region has 14 residues. CDR1 and CDR2 (germline): MNHEY, SMNVEV (reference sequence). Trimming left V 6 bases short and J 3 bases short, with 12 bases between. CDR3 sequence reads: CASSTAGVNQPQHF. The CDR3 DNA reads as TGTGCCAGCAGCACCGCGGGGGTCAATCAGCCCCAGCATTTT.

The chain is built from TRBV6-6 and TRBJ2-3, with D tentatively TRBD2 (5 bases). V was cut by 5 bases and J by 2 bases, with 14 bases left in between. This CDR3 is built from 15 residues. Germline V gives CDR1 MNHNY, CDR2 SVGAGI (reference sequence). CDR3 bases: TGTGCCAGCAGTCTCTTGGGAGCATCCACAGATACGCAGTATTTT. As protein: CASSLLGASTDTQYF.

The V and J genes are TRBV5-5 and TRBJ1-1, with unresolved D. Germline V gives CDR1 SGHKS, CDR2 YYEKEE (reference sequence). Between the trimmed V and J ends, which lost 2 bases and 0 bases, there was a span of 8 bases. The CDR3 is 14 residues long. The CDR3 reads CASSLNPVNTEAFF. Here the CDR3 DNA reads TGTGCCAGCAGCTTAAACCCGGTGAACACTGAAGCTTTCTTT.

This rearrangement joins TRBV27 to TRBJ2-7, with a possible D match to TRBD2 (6 bases). Germline V gene data show CDR1 as MNHEY and CDR2 as SMNVEV (reference sequence). This CDR3 has 15 amino acids. Trimming cost V 7 bases and J 0 bases, with 16 bases left between them. CDR3 coding DNA: TGTGCCAGCACCACCAGCGGGTCCGCCTCCTACGAGCAGTACTTC. Its translation: CASTTSGSASYEQYF.

To note about this clone: The junction differs from germline at one of its ends, possibly a read error. The gene calls are TRBV7-9 and TRBJ1-2; 8 nucleotides match TRBD1. Looked up from germline, CDR1 is SEHNR and CDR2 is FQNEAQ (reference sequence). CDR3 size: 11 residues. This CDR3 reads CASSLADRVHF. The CDR3 nucleotides are TGTGCCAGCAGCTTAGCGGACAGGGTACACTTC.

The sample holds a few counts of this clone. Other DNA sequences in the sample encode the same CDR3. The chain has TRBV9 and TRBJ2-7, with 7 bases aligning to TRBD1. With 0 bases clipped from V and 0 bases from J, the junction kept 3 bases outside the gene matches. Germline V gene data show CDR1 as SGDLS and CDR2 as YYNGEE. The CDR3 length is 15 residues. The CDR3 DNA sequence: TGTGCCAGCAGCGTAGGTGGGGACAGCTCCTACGAGCAGTACTTC. Translation: CASSVGGDSSYEQYF.